The 7 T cell receptor beta chains below come from one sample, sequenced in a study of cytomegalovirus exposure and HLA in healthy donors. Use of 60 Vbeta and 13 Jbeta primers characterized the PCR. Sequencing used immunoSEQ multiplex PCR; TCRdb keeps in-frame clones, though not all of them. The table shows 150,000 or so clones, with about 76% occurring only once. The sequencing input was PBMCs. The source is a man younger than 45 in good health and CMV-seropositive.

The chain links TRBV11-2 to TRBJ2-1, with D possibly being TRBD2 (5 bases). The V gene lost 1 base and the J gene lost 7 bases, with 14 bases spanning the gap. The CDR3 contains 15 residues. Germline loops: CDR1 SGHAT, CDR2 FQNNGV. The CDR3 reads CASSLAGSDWNEQFF. The CDR3 region has the DNA TGTGCCAGCAGCTTAGCCGGCTCGGACTGGAATGAGCAGTTCTTC.

This clone appeared a few times. The rearrangement links TRBV11-3 to TRBJ1-1; D is unresolved. V was trimmed by 1 base and J by 5 bases, leaving 11 bases between them. CDR3 length equals 14 residues. The germline gives CDR1 SGHNT, CDR2 YENEEA. The CDR3 bases are TGTGCCAGCAGCTTAGGCGGGGTCAGGACTGAAGCTTTCTTT. Protein: CASSLGGVRTEAFF.

The chain joins TRBV29-1 to TRBJ1-2, with D perhaps TRBD1 (5 bases). The V and J ends lost 5 bases and 0 bases respectively, with 13 bases between them. Germline V gene lookup returns CDR1 SQVTM and CDR2 ANQGSEA. This CDR3 is built from 14 residues. CDR3 bases: TGCAGCGTTATCGCCAGGGCCTCTAACTATGGCTACACCTTC. Encoded protein: CSVIARASNYGYTF.

The CDR3 region is CASSRGDGEQYF. The DNA of the CDR3 is TGTGCCAGCAGCCGGGGGGACGGCGAGCAGTACTTC. The chain carries TRBV4-2 and TRBJ2-7; D is perhaps TRBD2 (6 bases). V was pared by 4 bases and J by 6 bases, with 10 bases between. Germline values: CDR1 LGHNA, CDR2 YNFKEQ. There are 12 residues in the CDR3.

The genes are TRBV4-1 and TRBJ1-5; 8 bases fit TRBD1. The CDR3 has 15 amino acids. V lost 0 bases, J lost 4 bases, and 2 bases stayed unmatched. Looked up from germline, CDR1 is MGHRA and CDR2 is YSYEKL. CDR3 residues: CASSQDRQGNQPQHF. The DNA for the CDR3 is TGCGCCAGCAGCCAAGATCGACAGGGGAATCAGCCCCAGCATTTT.

The chain combines TRBV7-9 with TRBJ2-2; the match to TRBD1 covers 10 bases. J lost 3 bases, V lost 2 bases, and 6 bases had no gene match. The length of the CDR3 is 17 residues. Looked up from germline, CDR1 is SEHNR and CDR2 is FQNEAQ (reference sequence). In DNA form, the CDR3 reads TGTGCCAGCAGCTTATCGACAGGGGGCAAGGACACCGGGGAGCTGTTTTTT. This translates into CASSLSTGGKDTGELFF.

The table lists this clone with a few counts. The chain has TRBV6-5 and TRBJ2-5, with D uncertain. Trimming took off 1 base at V and 2 bases at J, with 14 bases between the two ends. The CDR3 loop spans 16 amino acids. Germline V lookup: CDR1 MNHEY, CDR2 SVGAGI. CDR3 residues: CASSYWPVAVQETQYF. In DNA form, the CDR3 reads TGTGCCAGCAGTTACTGGCCAGTGGCGGTTCAAGAGACCCAGTACTTC.